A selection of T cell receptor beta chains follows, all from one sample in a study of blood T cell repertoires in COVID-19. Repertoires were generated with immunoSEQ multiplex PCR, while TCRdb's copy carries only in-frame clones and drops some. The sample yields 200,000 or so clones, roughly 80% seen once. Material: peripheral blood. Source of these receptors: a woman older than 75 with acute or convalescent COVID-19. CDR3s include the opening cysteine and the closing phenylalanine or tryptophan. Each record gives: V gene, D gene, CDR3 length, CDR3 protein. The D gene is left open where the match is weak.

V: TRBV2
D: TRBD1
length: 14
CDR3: CASSGQGVWTEAFF

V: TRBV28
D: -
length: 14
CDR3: CASSSHRDTYEQYF

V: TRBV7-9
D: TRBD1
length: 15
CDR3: CASSPTGGEVYGYTF

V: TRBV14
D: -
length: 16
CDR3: CASSPGSGYFNEKLFF

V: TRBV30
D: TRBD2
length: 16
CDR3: CAWSVGAGGHTDTQYF

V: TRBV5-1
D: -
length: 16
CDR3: CASSPRGIETTGELFF

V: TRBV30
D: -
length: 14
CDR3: CAWSAHRRTGELFF

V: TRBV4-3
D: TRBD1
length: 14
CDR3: CASSLTRTGYEQYF

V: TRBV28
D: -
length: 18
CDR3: CASSPTPTRLSWNTEAFF

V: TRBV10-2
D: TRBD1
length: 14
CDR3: CASDRQGAPNEQYF

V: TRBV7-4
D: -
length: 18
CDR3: CASSLVPPPRRETYEQYF

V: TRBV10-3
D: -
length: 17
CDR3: CAISESTPAGVFPEQYF

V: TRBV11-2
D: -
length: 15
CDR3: CASSFGAGDTYEQYF

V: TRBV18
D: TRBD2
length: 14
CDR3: CASSVLRGEETQYF

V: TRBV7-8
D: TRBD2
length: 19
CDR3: CASSKTRVAGGLNTGELFF

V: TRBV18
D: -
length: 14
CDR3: CASSPDAIAIGYTF

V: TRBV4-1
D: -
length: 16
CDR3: CASSQGDREGGRKLFF

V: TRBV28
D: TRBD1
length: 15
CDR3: CASRPGTENTGELFF

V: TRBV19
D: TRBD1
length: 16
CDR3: CASQEQGSSYNSPLHF

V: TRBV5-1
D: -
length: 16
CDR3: CASSLGVAVALGTQYF

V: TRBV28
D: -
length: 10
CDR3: CASGADSSDF

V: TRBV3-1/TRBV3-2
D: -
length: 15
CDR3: CASSQRTPTTDTQYF

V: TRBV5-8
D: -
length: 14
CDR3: CASSFDAGRNEQFF

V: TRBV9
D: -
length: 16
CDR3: CASSAGHGGVGQPQHF

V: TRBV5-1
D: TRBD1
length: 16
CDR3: CASSSSRTGELAGYTF

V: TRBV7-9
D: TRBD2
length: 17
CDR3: CASSPRGLADPYNEQFF

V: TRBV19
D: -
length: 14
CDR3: CASSDPSGYTEAFF

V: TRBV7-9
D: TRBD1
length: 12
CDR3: CASSGQNEKLFF

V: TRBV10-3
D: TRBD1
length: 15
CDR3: CASKPPTGATDTQYF

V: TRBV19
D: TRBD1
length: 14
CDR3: CASSTDRVYGELFF

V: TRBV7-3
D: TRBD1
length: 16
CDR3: CASSSVTGGGADTQYF

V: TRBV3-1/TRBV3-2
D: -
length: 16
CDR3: CASSQVVGARNTEAFF

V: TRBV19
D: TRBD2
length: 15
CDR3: CASSFTSGGRDEQFF

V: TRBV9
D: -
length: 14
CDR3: CASSVLTGNTEAFF

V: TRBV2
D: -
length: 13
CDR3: CASSPRRGQPQHF

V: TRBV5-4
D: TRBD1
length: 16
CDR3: CASSGGDRVVNTEAFF

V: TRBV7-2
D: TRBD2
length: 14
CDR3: CASRTSGAQETQYF

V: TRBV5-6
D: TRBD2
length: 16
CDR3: CASSLETSSSFNEQFF

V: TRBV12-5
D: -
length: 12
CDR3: CASGSLDTEAFF

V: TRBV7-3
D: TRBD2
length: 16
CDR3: CASSLSTSGSRNEQFF

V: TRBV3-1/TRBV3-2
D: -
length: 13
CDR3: CASSSTVNTEAFF

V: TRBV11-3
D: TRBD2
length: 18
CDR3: CASSLAGTSGGAGNIQYF

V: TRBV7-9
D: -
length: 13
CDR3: CASSPTGFYGYTF

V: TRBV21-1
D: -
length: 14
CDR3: CASSKVTGNGELFF

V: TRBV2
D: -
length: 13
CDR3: CASNLLGSDTQYF

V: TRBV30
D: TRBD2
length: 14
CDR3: CAWERTSGMNEQYF

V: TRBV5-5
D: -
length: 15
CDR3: CASSPGGYSNQPQHF

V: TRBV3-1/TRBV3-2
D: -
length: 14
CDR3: CASSLGQLNTEAFF

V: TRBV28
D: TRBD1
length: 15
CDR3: CASSRTLGTGEEQYF